The 18 T cell receptor beta chains listed next were all sequenced from one sample in a study of shared clonotypes between healthy human individuals. Sequencing used immunoSEQ multiplex PCR; TCRdb keeps in-frame clones, though not all of them. The sample consists of 850,000 to 1,100,000 clones, roughly 80% of them appearing once. Sequencing was done on a sample of memory CD4+ T cells from PBMCs. As for subset: CD45RA-negative fraction. These receptors were collected from a man aged 18 to 35 in good health. Some clones in this sample may be carry-over from other donors' samples.

The genes are TRBV28 and TRBJ2-6, with 8 bases identical to TRBD2. Germline-derived CDR1 and CDR2 are MDHEN and SYDVKM. With V trimmed by 3 bases and J by 0 bases, 10 bases remained unmatched. The CDR3 contains 19 residues. CDR3 residues: CASSLHGTRVTSGANVLTF. The CDR3 DNA follows: TGTGCCAGCAGTTTGCATGGGACTAGGGTTACCTCTGGGGCCAACGTCCTGACTTTC.

The chain combines TRBV28 with TRBJ2-3; 12 bases are a match to TRBD1. Trimming at V came to 6 bases and at J to 3 bases, leaving 10 bases not matched to a gene. The CDR3 sequence is 17 residues long. The V gene's germline CDR1 is MDHEN and CDR2 SYDVKM. The CDR3, as DNA: TGTGCCAGCAGCTCCCTTGGGACAGGGGGCGAGACAGATACGCAGTATTTT. This codes for CASSSLGTGGETDTQYF.

The gene calls are TRBV7-3 and TRBJ2-1; D might be TRBD2 (6 bases). There are 14 residues in the CDR3. The germline V and J ends were trimmed by 2 bases and 8 bases, with 13 bases remaining between them. The V gene's germline CDR1 is SGHTA and CDR2 FQGTGA. The CDR3 loop reads CASSLVRESDEQFF. CDR3 nucleotide sequence: TGTGCCAGCAGCTTAGTCCGGGAGAGCGATGAGCAGTTCTTC. The full variable domain, with the rest looked up from reference TRBV7-3 and TRBJ2-1, is GAGVSQTPSNKVTEKGKYVELRCDPISGHTALYWYRQSLGQGPEFLIYFQGTGAADDSGLPNDRFFAVRPEGSVSTLKIQRTERGDSAVYLCASSLVRESDEQFFGPGTRLTVL.

This clone was recorded a few times. The rearrangement links TRBV7-9 to TRBJ1-5, with 10 bases matching TRBD1. The CDR3 consists of 15 residues. The germline V gene encodes CDR1 SEHNR and CDR2 FQNEAQ (reference sequence). V dropped 5 bases and J dropped 2; count of bases not matched to a gene: 3. The chain's CDR3 is CASSPGTGGNQPQHF. CDR3 nucleotide sequence: TGTGCCAGCAGCCCTGGGACAGGGGGCAATCAGCCCCAGCATTTT.

In its sample, this clone was seen many times. This chain joins TRBV9 and TRBJ1-5, with 7 bases matching TRBD1. Germline assignment: CDR1 SGDLS and CDR2 YYNGEE. The CDR3 sequence is 19 residues long. The ends lost 0 bases at V and 1 base at J; junction bases unmatched: 13. The CDR3 is CASSVVIRGGSFSNQPQHF. Here the CDR3 DNA reads TGTGCCAGCAGCGTAGTGATCAGGGGGGGCTCGTTCAGCAATCAGCCCCAGCATTTT. Based on the CDR3 plus reference TRBV9 and TRBJ1-5, the full variable domain is DSGVTQTPKHLITATGQRVTLRCSPRSGDLSVYWYQQSLDQGLQFLIQYYNGEERAKGNILERFSAQQFPDLHSELNLSSLELGDSALYFCASSVVIRGGSFSNQPQHFGDGTRLSIL.

The chain has TRBV18 and TRBJ2-2; 7 bases line up with TRBD1. The junction had 5 bases not matched to a gene; V was cut back by 3 bases and J by 4 bases. The CDR3 is made up of 15 amino acids. Germline values: CDR1 KGHSH, CDR2 LQKENI. CDR3 DNA: TGTGCCAGCTCACCGAGGGGACAGCCCACCGGGGAGCTGTTTTTT. This translates into CASSPRGQPTGELFF.

V and J are TRBV5-4 and TRBJ2-7; D not certain. Germline CDR1 SGHNT, CDR2 YYREEE (reference sequence). This CDR3 has 15 residues. V lost 1 base and J 3 bases, leaving 14 bases between the germline ends. The CDR3 nucleotides read TGTGCCAGCAGCTTGTTGGCCGGATCCCTCTACGAGCAGTACTTC. Translating gives CASSLLAGSLYEQYF. Looking up the rest from reference TRBV5-4 and TRBJ2-7 gives the full variable domain: ETGVTQSPTHLIKTRGQQVTLRCSSQSGHNTVSWYQQALGQGPQFIFQYYREEENGRGNFPPRFSGLQFPNYSSELNVNALELDDSALYLCASSLLAGSLYEQYFGPGTRLTVT.

The rearrangement joins TRBV19 to TRBJ2-3; 13 bases are shared with TRBD2. Germline CDR1 reads LNHDA; CDR2 reads SQIVND (reference sequence). The CDR3 spans 15 residues. V lost 5 bases to trimming and J lost 6 bases; unmatched junction nucleotides: 5. The CDR3 DNA reads TGTGCCAGTAGTCTGACTAGCGGGAGGTCGGATACGCAGTATTTT. It codes for CASSLTSGRSDTQYF.

The chain carries TRBV7-2 and TRBJ2-7; D may be TRBD1 or TRBD2 (5 bases each). V lost 5 bases and J lost 5, with 16 bases in between. The CDR3 is 14 residues long. Per the germline V gene, CDR1 is SGHTA and CDR2 is FQGNSA. Here the CDR3 DNA reads TGTGCCAGCAGCCCCGCGTCCGGGGCCGACGAGCAGTACTTC. Translating it yields CASSPASGADEQYF.

The CDR3 protein is CAISESGRTSRNTEAFF. CDR3 nucleotide sequence: TGTGCCATCAGTGAGTCTGGGAGGACGTCTAGGAACACTGAAGCTTTCTTT. V usage is TRBV10-3 and J usage is TRBJ1-1; D is unclear. Between the trimmed V and J ends, which lost 0 bases and 1 base, there was a span of 15 bases. This CDR3 is built from 17 residues. Germline V gene sequence: CDR1 ENHRY, CDR2 SYGVKD.

This clone was counted a few times. The rearrangement links TRBV28 to TRBJ2-1, with 10 bases that match TRBD2. With V trimmed by 10 bases and J by 7 bases, 10 bases remained unmatched. Germline CDR1 is MDHEN and CDR2 is SYDVKM. The CDR3 spans 14 residues. The DNA of the CDR3 is TGTGCCATCGGAAGGACTAGCGGAGGGAATGAGCAGTTCTTC. This translates into CAIGRTSGGNEQFF.

This clone has only one observation. The genes are TRBV29-1 and TRBJ1-2; D is possibly TRBD1 (5 bases). This CDR3 comprises 14 residues. Germline assignment: CDR1 SQVTM and CDR2 ANQGSEA. Trimming stripped 4 bases from V and 4 bases from J, with 16 bases between. The CDR3 region is CSVAGAGYSYGYTF. The CDR3 nucleotides are TGCAGCGTTGCCGGGGCAGGGTATAGCTATGGCTACACCTTC.

This rearrangement joins TRBV15 to TRBJ2-1; 9 bases match TRBD1. The CDR3 is 15 residues long. CDR1 is LNHNV, CDR2 YYDKDF, per germline (reference sequence). V lost 1 base, J lost 6 bases, and 4 bases stayed unmatched. The CDR3 reads CATSRGGTGSNEQFF. In DNA form, the CDR3 reads TGTGCCACCAGCAGAGGGGGGACAGGGAGCAATGAGCAGTTCTTC.

The chain carries TRBV27 and TRBJ2-7, with 12 bases lining up with TRBD2. This CDR3 comprises 15 residues. The V gene end was trimmed by 5 bases and the J gene end by 6 bases; junction bases not matched to a gene: 8. Germline loops: CDR1 MNHEY, CDR2 SMNVEV (reference sequence). CDR3 amino acids: CASSSGLAGTGEQYF. CDR3 bases: TGTGCCAGCAGTAGCGGACTAGCGGGAACGGGCGAGCAGTACTTC.

With regard to this clone: This clone may be a read error of a much larger clone one base away. The identical CDR3 is also encoded by other nucleotide sequences in the sample. The CDR3 loop is CASSSQETQYF. CDR3 nucleotide sequence: TGTGCCAGCAGCTCACAAGAGACCCAGTACTTC. The genes are TRBV7-9 and TRBJ2-5; D remains ambiguous. The CDR3 is 11 amino acids. Trimming took off 4 bases at V and 2 bases at J, with 2 bases between the two ends. CDR1 is SEHNR, CDR2 FQNEAQ, per germline (reference sequence).

V gene TRBV29-1 combines with J gene TRBJ1-1, with 8 bases fitting TRBD1. Germline V lookup: CDR1 SQVTM, CDR2 ANQGSEA. Trimming took 7 bases from V and 1 from J; bases not matched to a gene: 5. There are 13 residues in the CDR3. The CDR3 loop reads CSGRTGGNTEAFF. CDR3 bases: TGCAGCGGAAGAACAGGGGGGAACACTGAAGCTTTCTTT.

This clone was recorded only once. Other nucleotide sequences from this sample produce the same CDR3. Written as DNA, the CDR3 is TGTGCCAGCAGTGGGACAGGGTTGACTGAAGCTTTCTTT. Amino acids: CASSGTGLTEAFF. The J gene is TRBJ1-1, the V gene TRBV6-1, with 8 bases identical to TRBD1. Germline trimming cut 4 bases from V and 5 bases from J; bases unmatched to any gene: 3. This CDR3 spans 13 amino acids. Germline V gene data show CDR1 as MNHNS and CDR2 as SASEGT.

In this sample, this clone turned up once. The chain joins TRBV28 to TRBJ2-3; TRBD2 matches at 8 bases. V was clipped by 10 bases and J by 4 bases; unmatched bases: 7. The CDR3 is made up of 13 amino acids. Germline CDR1 MDHEN, CDR2 SYDVKM. CDR3 bases: TGTGCCACCGTCCGGGAGGGGTCAGATACGCAGTATTTT. The encoded protein is CATVREGSDTQYF. Full variable domain (remainder filled in from reference TRBV28 and TRBJ2-3): DVKVTQSSRYLVKRTGEKVFLECVQDMDHENMFWYRQDPGLGLRLIYFSYDVKMKEKGDIPEGYSVSREKKERFSLILESASTNQTSMYLCATVREGSDTQYFGPGTRLTVL.